Listed here are 27 T cell receptor beta chains from one sample, sequenced in a study of CD4 T cells in relation to SARS-CoV-2 and coronaviruses. These receptors have no known antigen. The data were produced by immunoSEQ multiplex PCR, yet TCRdb's version contains in-frame clones alone and is incomplete. The table shows roughly 25,000 clones, with around 76% occurring only once. Before the COVID-19 pandemic, during about 2010-2019, CD4+ T cells were taken from unexposed donors. The cells were cultured for 10 days before CD4+ T cells were isolated. Sequencing used CD4+ T cells from PBMCs, cultured in vitro. The source of these receptors is a human donor in good health.

The V gene is TRBV19, the J gene TRBJ1-5; 8 bases line up with TRBD1. The CDR3 sequence is 16 residues long. Trimming at V came to 10 bases and at J to 5 bases, leaving 16 bases not matched to a gene. The germline V gene encodes CDR1 LNHDA and CDR2 SQIVND (reference sequence). The CDR3 coding sequence is TGTGCCACTTCTAGGTCCCCCGGGACAGGTGATCAGCCCCAGCATTTT. It translates to CATSRSPGTGDQPQHF.

The rearrangement links TRBV19 to TRBJ2-7, with 8 bases matching TRBD1. The CDR3 has 15 residues. In germline, CDR1 is LNHDA, CDR2 SQIVND (reference sequence). V lost 1 base and J lost 5; bases outside the gene matches: 7. CDR3 residues: CASSIAGQGADEQYF. CDR3 nucleotides: TGTGCCAGTAGTATAGCTGGGCAGGGGGCCGACGAGCAGTACTTC.

The J gene is TRBJ1-3, the V gene TRBV11-3; no definite D call. The V end lost 6 bases, the J end lost 1 base, and 10 bases lay between the germline ends. Germline V lookup: CDR1 SGHNT, CDR2 YENEEA. This CDR3 comprises 14 residues. CDR3 residues: CASRWEVSGNTIYF. In DNA, the CDR3 is TGTGCCAGCAGATGGGAGGTATCTGGAAACACCATATATTTT.

In its sample, this clone was seen once. The genes are TRBV7-6 and TRBJ1-1, with D uncertain. The V gene lost 1 base and the J gene lost 1 base, with 10 bases spanning the gap. This CDR3 region has 15 residues. Germline assignment: CDR1 SGHVS and CDR2 FNYEAQ. The CDR3 nucleotides are TGTGCCAGCAGCTTAGGAAGCGGAGGGAACACTGAAGCTTTCTTT. Translated, it gives CASSLGSGGNTEAFF.

This sequence joins TRBV3-1 (or the pseudogene TRBV3-2) and TRBJ1-3; D call uncertain. V dropped 4 bases and J dropped 6 bases, with 7 bases sitting between them. The CDR3 is 12 residues long. Germline CDR1 is LGHDT and CDR2 is YNNKEL (reference sequence). This chain's CDR3 is CASSPLENTIYF. The CDR3 DNA is TGTGCCAGCAGCCCCCTTGAAAACACCATATATTTT.

The J gene is TRBJ1-2, the V gene TRBV5-1, with 8 bases lining up with TRBD1. Germline V CDR1 and CDR2: SGHRS, YFSETQ. Trimming took 0 bases from V and 8 from J; bases not matched to a gene: 6. The CDR3 is 14 amino acids. Here the CDR3 reads CASSLAGQDQGYTF. CDR3 DNA sequence: TGCGCCAGCAGCTTGGCGGGACAGGATCAGGGCTACACCTTC.

This chain uses TRBV11-3 with TRBJ2-3, with 11 nucleotides matching TRBD2. V trimming: 5 bases; J trimming: 0 bases; junction bases outside the gene matches: 4. Germline CDR1 SGHNT, CDR2 YENEEA. The CDR3 covers 16 residues. The CDR3 here is CASSQTSGTSTDTQYF. The CDR3 DNA sequence: TGTGCCAGCAGCCAGACTAGCGGGACAAGCACAGATACGCAGTATTTT.

The chain links TRBV6-2 or TRBV6-3 to TRBJ2-7; TRBD2 is a possible D gene (6 bases). Germline CDR1 reads MNHEY; CDR2 reads SVGEGT. CDR3 length: 14 amino acids. V lost 3 bases to trimming and J lost 6 bases, with 15 bases between them. CDR3 in amino acids: CASSYEARGIEQYF. In DNA form, the CDR3 reads TGTGCCAGCAGTTATGAGGCTCGGGGGATCGAGCAGTACTTC.

This sequence joins TRBV29-1 and TRBJ2-1; TRBD2 aligns across 9 bases. The CDR3 runs 17 residues. Per germline, CDR1 SQVTM and CDR2 ANQGSEA. Losses at the gene ends were 7 bases for V and 5 bases for J; bases not matched to a gene: 18. CDR3: CSGSGLASREIHNEQFF. CDR3 sequence (DNA): TGCAGCGGCTCGGGACTAGCCTCCCGAGAGATTCACAATGAGCAGTTCTTC.

This chain uses TRBV3-1 (or the pseudogene TRBV3-2) with TRBJ2-3, with TRBD1 matching over 9 bases. V was pared by 7 bases and J by 2 bases, with 4 bases of the junction left unmatched. Germline V gives CDR1 LGHDT, CDR2 YNNKEL (reference sequence). CDR3 size: 14 residues. The CDR3 bases are TGTGCCAGCACCGGGGACAGGGTCACAGATACGCAGTATTTT. It is translated as CASTGDRVTDTQYF.

This sequence joins TRBV14 and TRBJ2-2; TRBD1 aligns across 7 bases. With 4 bases clipped from V and 2 bases from J, the junction kept 10 bases outside the gene matches. The CDR3 runs to 17 residues. Per the germline V gene, CDR1 is SGHDN and CDR2 is FVKESK. CDR3 region: CASSPLIQGFNTGELFF. The CDR3 bases are TGTGCCAGCAGCCCGCTGATACAGGGGTTTAACACCGGGGAGCTGTTTTTT.

The chain has TRBV19 and TRBJ2-2; no clear D. Trimming cost V 6 bases and J 4 bases, with 9 bases left between them. Germline CDR1 LNHDA, CDR2 SQIVND (reference sequence). The CDR3 is 13 amino acids. The CDR3 region has the DNA TGTGCCAGTAGCGGCCTGGGCACCGGGGAGCTGTTTTTT. Protein sequence: CASSGLGTGELFF.

This rearrangement joins TRBV27 to TRBJ2-5; D not resolved. The CDR3 extends over 12 amino acids. CDR1 and CDR2 from the germline V gene are MNHEY and SMNVEV (reference sequence). The V end was cut by 5 bases, the J end by 3 bases, with 7 bases between. This CDR3 is CASSLLKETQYF. CDR3 nucleotide sequence: TGTGCCAGCAGTCTCCTAAAAGAGACCCAGTACTTC.

The chain recombines TRBV2 with TRBJ1-3; D gene ambiguous. The CDR3 is 15 residues long. Trimming removed 4 bases at V and 0 bases at J, with 10 bases between. Per the germline V gene, CDR1 is SNHLY and CDR2 is FYNNEI. In DNA form, the CDR3 reads TGTGCCAGCAGTGTGTCGCGGTTCTCTGGAAACACCATATATTTT. Translating gives CASSVSRFSGNTIYF. Full variable domain (missing parts from reference TRBV2 and TRBJ1-3): EPEVTQTPSHQVTQMGQEVILRCVPISNHLYFYWYRQILGQKVEFLVSFYNNEISEKSEIFDDQFSVERPDGSNFTLKIRSTKLEDSAMYFCASSVSRFSGNTIYFGEGSWLTVV.

This chain links TRBV5-1 with TRBJ1-1; D remains ambiguous. The ends were cut back, 0 bases at V and 1 base at J, with 13 bases in the middle. The CDR3 runs to 16 residues. Germline lookup yields CDR1 SGHRS and CDR2 YFSETQ. The CDR3 DNA follows: TGCGCCAGCAGCTTGGGTTTGGCGGGCACGAACACTGAAGCTTTCTTT. It yields the protein CASSLGLAGTNTEAFF.

The CDR3 coding sequence is TGCGCCAGCAGCTTGGCGTGGCGGCCCGGGGGGCCAGATACGCAGTATTTT. Its protein is CASSLAWRPGGPDTQYF. This chain uses TRBV5-1 with TRBJ2-3; possibly TRBD2 for D (7 bases). Germline CDR1 SGHRS, CDR2 YFSETQ. There are 17 residues in the CDR3. The V end was cut by 0 bases, the J end by 4 bases, with 18 bases between.

This sequence joins TRBV6-5 and TRBJ1-3, with TRBD1 matching over 7 bases. The CDR3 is 14 residues long. With V trimmed by 4 bases and J by 4 bases, 4 bases remained unmatched. Per the germline V gene, CDR1 is MNHEY and CDR2 is SVGAGI. CDR3 nucleotides: TGTGCCAGCAGTTTGGCAGGGGGAGGAAACACCATATATTTT. This encodes CASSLAGGGNTIYF.

This clone has just one count. CDR3 loop: CASSAGVDNQPQHF. The CDR3 DNA is TGTGCCAGCTCAGCCGGGGTGGACAATCAGCCCCAGCATTTT. The chain employs TRBV18 and TRBJ1-5; unclear D gene. Trimming pared 5 bases from V and 3 bases from J, leaving 11 bases between. CDR1 and CDR2 from the germline V gene are KGHSH and LQKENI. The CDR3 runs to 14 residues. The entire variable domain, with the rest obtained from reference TRBV18 and TRBJ1-5, is as follows: NAGVMQNPRHLVRRRGQEARLRCSPMKGHSHVYWYRQLPEEGLKFMVYLQKENIIDESGMPKERFSAEFPKEGPSILRIQQVVRGDSAAYFCASSAGVDNQPQHFGDGTRLSIL.

This clone was recorded a few times. The rearrangement links TRBV24-1 to TRBJ2-7; D is possibly TRBD1 (6 bases). From germline, CDR1 is KGHDR and CDR2 SFDVKD. The CDR3 runs 15 residues. Trimming cost V 3 bases and J 4 bases, with 15 bases left between them. The CDR3 bases are TGTGCCACCAGTGATGCAGGGGACCCCCCTTACGAGCAGTACTTC. Residues: CATSDAGDPPYEQYF.

The chain is built from TRBV27 and TRBJ1-1; D gene uncertain. CDR3 length: 14 residues. Trimming shortened V by 1 base and J by 1 base, and 7 bases separated the two germline ends. The germline V gene has CDR1 MNHEY and CDR2 SMNVEV (reference sequence). As DNA, the CDR3 is TGTGCCAGCAGTTTATTCCAGAGGAACACTGAAGCTTTCTTT. The encoded protein is CASSLFQRNTEAFF.

The chain links TRBV6-2 or TRBV6-3 to TRBJ2-3; 12 positions agree with TRBD2. The CDR3 loop spans 18 amino acids. V gave up 5 bases and J gave up 4 bases; unmatched junction bases: 13. Germline V gene sequence: CDR1 MNHEY, CDR2 SVGEGT. The CDR3 bases are TGTGCCAGCAGTGCTGGGACTAGCGGGCCCCCCGGCTCAGATACGCAGTATTTT. It is translated as CASSAGTSGPPGSDTQYF.

The chain is built from TRBV11-2 and TRBJ2-5, with D hard to call. The V gene lost 0 bases and the J gene lost 4 bases, with 6 bases spanning the gap. Germline CDR1 and CDR2: SGHAT and FQNNGV. The CDR3 totals 13 residues. CDR3 DNA sequence: TGTGCCAGCAGCTTAGAGACGGGAGAGACCCAGTACTTC. Translation gives CASSLETGETQYF.

The CDR3 sequence is CASSSPYLSGRGRETQYF. The CDR3 DNA sequence: TGTGCCAGCAGCAGCCCTTACCTTAGCGGGAGGGGCAGGGAGACCCAGTACTTC. The rearrangement links TRBV21-1 to TRBJ2-5; the table names TRBD2, a call not compared with the DNA. TRBV21-1 is tagged as a pseudogene. CDR3 length: 18 residues.

CDR3 in DNA: TGTGCCAGCAGCGTAGCGCTAGCCACAGATACGCAGTATTTT. This translates into CASSVALATDTQYF. The chain combines TRBV9 with TRBJ2-3; a possible D gene is TRBD2 (5 bases). Germline loops: CDR1 SGDLS, CDR2 YYNGEE. V was trimmed by 0 bases and J by 2 bases, leaving 7 bases between them. This CDR3 comprises 14 residues.

V and J are TRBV18 and TRBJ1-2; 8 nucleotides line up with TRBD1. V lost 5 bases, J lost 3 bases, and 5 bases stayed unmatched. This CDR3 comprises 14 residues. Per germline, CDR1 KGHSH and CDR2 LQKENI. CDR3 protein: CASSGTGGDYGYTF. CDR3 DNA: TGTGCCAGCTCAGGGACAGGCGGGGACTATGGCTACACCTTC. The full variable domain, in which reference TRBV18 and TRBJ1-2 provide the parts outside the CDR3, is NAGVMQNPRHLVRRRGQEARLRCSPMKGHSHVYWYRQLPEEGLKFMVYLQKENIIDESGMPKERFSAEFPKEGPSILRIQQVVRGDSAAYFCASSGTGGDYGYTFGSGTRLTVV.

This sequence joins TRBV2 and TRBJ2-2; D not certain. In germline, CDR1 is SNHLY, CDR2 FYNNEI. V was cut by 6 bases and J by 7 bases, with 9 bases left in between. This CDR3 has 12 residues. The CDR3 DNA sequence: TGTGCCAGCAGGGGCGTTTTCGGGGAGCTGTTTTTT. This codes for CASRGVFGELFF.

In this sample, this clone turned up once. The V gene is TRBV7-2, the J gene TRBJ2-1, with 8 bases aligning to TRBD2. With V trimmed by 5 bases and J by 4 bases, 10 bases remained unmatched. The CDR3 runs to 16 residues. The germline gives CDR1 SGHTA, CDR2 FQGNSA. CDR3 in amino acids: CASSPGASGLYNEQFF. The CDR3 DNA sequence: TGTGCCAGCAGCCCCGGCGCTAGCGGGCTATACAATGAGCAGTTCTTC.